This paragraph covers one T cell receptor beta chain sequence. Its specificity is unknown. This could be a read error, since a much larger clone is one nucleotide away. V lost 8 bases and J 4 bases, leaving 10 bases between the germline ends. This CDR3 comprises 12 residues. CDR1 and CDR2 from the germline V gene are SGHTA and FQGNSA. This sample was included in a study of spatial heterogeneity in lung cancer. Study-level information: There were some 76 donors, all of them untreated patients with early-stage non-small cell lung cancer. Sequenced follow-up PBMC samples came a median of approximately 2 years after resection, where available. Study-level points and caveats: More often at tumor resection than at routine follow-up, ubiquitous expanded tumor TCRs were detected in the blood.

Individually, TCR cDNA molecules were each labelled with a unique molecular identifier. One entry per CDR3 protein, called by TCRdb with MiXCR from the 5' RACE reads. The sample lists about 120,000 distinct CDR3 sequences, 10% to 13% occurring once. Stated time point: blood at routine non-recurrence follow-up after resection. This material consisted of PBMCs, taken at follow-up. This sequence joins TRBV7-2 and TRBJ2-3; D unclear. The TCR comes from a female donor with early-stage non-small cell lung cancer. The CDR3 sequence: CASGPYADTQYF. CDR3 sequence (DNA): TGTGCCAGCGGACCGTACGCAGATACGCAGTATTTT.